A selection of T cell receptor beta chains follows, all from one sample in a study of CDR3 diversity in severe acne. From the PCR reads, TCRdb called clonotypes with MiXCR, one entry per CDR3 protein. The sample contains tens of thousands of distinct CDR3 sequences, 45% to 55% of which appear only once. The sequenced sample was blood. The source is a male donor with severe acne vulgaris. CDR3s leave out the opening cysteine and the closing phenylalanine or tryptophan. Fields, in order: D gene, clone size, V gene, J gene, CDR3 protein. A D gene is named only where the DNA matches it firmly. The listing skips clone size in some rows; elsewhere it reads once, few, many or a size class.

d_gene: .
abundance: .
v_gene: TRBV20-1
j_gene: TRBJ2-3
CDR3aa: SARDPLQSSDTQY

d_gene: .
abundance: few
v_gene: TRBV6-2/TRBV6-3
j_gene: TRBJ1-6
CDR3aa: ASSYSPRPGDSPLH

d_gene: .
abundance: .
v_gene: TRBV27
j_gene: TRBJ2-7
CDR3aa: ASSLSGNCEQY

d_gene: .
abundance: few
v_gene: TRBV27
j_gene: TRBJ2-2
CDR3aa: AGSPQRAELF

d_gene: .
abundance: .
v_gene: TRBV25-1
j_gene: TRBJ2-7
CDR3aa: TSSEWGREISYEQY

d_gene: .
abundance: .
v_gene: TRBV12-3/TRBV12-4
j_gene: TRBJ1-4
CDR3aa: ASSLTGGSEKLF

d_gene: .
abundance: .
v_gene: TRBV30
j_gene: TRBJ2-2
CDR3aa: AWSQKTGTPATGELF

d_gene: .
abundance: many
v_gene: TRBV10-3
j_gene: TRBJ2-1
CDR3aa: AIRGRGDEQF

d_gene: .
abundance: .
v_gene: TRBV29-1
j_gene: TRBJ1-1
CDR3aa: SVEGGKNTEAF

d_gene: TRBD1
abundance: .
v_gene: TRBV20-1
j_gene: TRBJ2-3
CDR3aa: SARGQGSSTDTQY

d_gene: .
abundance: .
v_gene: TRBV3-1
j_gene: TRBJ1-5
CDR3aa: ANSQGLGGHSNQPQH

d_gene: .
abundance: .
v_gene: TRBV9
j_gene: TRBJ1-4
CDR3aa: ASSVSTDNEKLF

d_gene: .
abundance: many
v_gene: TRBV7-2
j_gene: TRBJ2-5
CDR3aa: ASSLATGRGRQETQY

d_gene: TRBD2
abundance: .
v_gene: TRBV7-1
j_gene: TRBJ2-7
CDR3aa: ASSSPGTSPTSKQY

d_gene: .
abundance: few
v_gene: TRBV5-4
j_gene: TRBJ2-5
CDR3aa: ASSLVVGVTQETQY

d_gene: .
abundance: .
v_gene: TRBV6-1
j_gene: TRBJ2-2
CDR3aa: ASSLASDTGVLF

d_gene: .
abundance: .
v_gene: TRBV5-1
j_gene: TRBJ2-7
CDR3aa: ASSTMDNAYEQY

d_gene: TRBD1
abundance: many
v_gene: TRBV10-2
j_gene: TRBJ2-3
CDR3aa: ASRRDRGGGTDTQY

d_gene: .
abundance: many
v_gene: TRBV12-3/TRBV12-4
j_gene: TRBJ2-3
CDR3aa: ASSFWDGYTDTQY

d_gene: TRBD2
abundance: .
v_gene: TRBV29-1
j_gene: TRBJ2-2
CDR3aa: SVEDRVGGLAGVTGELF

d_gene: .
abundance: .
v_gene: TRBV18
j_gene: TRBJ2-5
CDR3aa: ASSPELTQETQY

d_gene: .
abundance: .
v_gene: TRBV25-1
j_gene: TRBJ1-2
CDR3aa: ASSPYGSGNYGYT

d_gene: .
abundance: .
v_gene: TRBV29-1
j_gene: TRBJ1-1
CDR3aa: SDGDVVNTEAF

d_gene: .
abundance: many
v_gene: TRBV7-2
j_gene: TRBJ2-6
CDR3aa: ASALGDGANVLT

d_gene: TRBD2
abundance: .
v_gene: TRBV11-2
j_gene: TRBJ2-7
CDR3aa: ASSLGASGSHEQY

d_gene: .
abundance: .
v_gene: TRBV5-1
j_gene: TRBJ1-5
CDR3aa: ASSSPDRDEKLFFGSGTQLQH

d_gene: .
abundance: many
v_gene: TRBV2
j_gene: TRBJ2-5
CDR3aa: ASSQGQVQETQY

d_gene: TRBD2
abundance: .
v_gene: TRBV7-8
j_gene: TRBJ2-7
CDR3aa: ASSSGASGRTETYEQY

d_gene: .
abundance: .
v_gene: TRBV10-3
j_gene: TRBJ1-1
CDR3aa: ASSYSRTGTTEAF

d_gene: .
abundance: few
v_gene: TRBV7-8
j_gene: TRBJ1-6
CDR3aa: ASSLEWVGYNSPLH

d_gene: .
abundance: .
v_gene: TRBV24-1
j_gene: TRBJ1-5
CDR3aa: ATSAAVNQPQH

d_gene: .
abundance: .
v_gene: TRBV29-1
j_gene: TRBJ2-7
CDR3aa: SVELGFAGEQY

d_gene: .
abundance: once
v_gene: TRBV25-1
j_gene: TRBJ1-5
CDR3aa: ASSLPLQYQPQH

d_gene: TRBD2
abundance: many
v_gene: TRBV5-1
j_gene: TRBJ2-3
CDR3aa: ASSLTLAGGHTQY

d_gene: .
abundance: .
v_gene: TRBV20-1
j_gene: TRBJ2-5
CDR3aa: SARDQLQETQY

d_gene: .
abundance: once
v_gene: TRBV25-1
j_gene: TRBJ1-1
CDR3aa: ASSQGVAGRNTEAF

d_gene: TRBD1
abundance: .
v_gene: TRBV10-3
j_gene: TRBJ1-1
CDR3aa: AISDNDRGAEAF

d_gene: .
abundance: .
v_gene: TRBV10-1
j_gene: TRBJ2-5
CDR3aa: AISETTGQETQY

d_gene: TRBD2
abundance: .
v_gene: TRBV6-5
j_gene: TRBJ2-5
CDR3aa: ASSFLPSGGRAWETQY

d_gene: TRBD1
abundance: .
v_gene: TRBV5-5
j_gene: TRBJ2-5
CDR3aa: ASTMPRDSQETQY

d_gene: TRBD2
abundance: .
v_gene: TRBV6-5
j_gene: TRBJ2-3
CDR3aa: ASRLGLAGGDTQY